This T cell receptor beta chain was observed in a study of blood T cells in healthy people across ages. Next came a second PCR, run for roughly 6 to 11 cycles, which used a sample-barcoded 5' primer along with a J-beta primer mix. There were at least 3 million CDR3-containing paired-end reads obtained from each sample. A single record per CDR3 protein comes from TCRdb applying MiXCR to the 5' RACE reads. The sample includes approximately 800,000 distinct CDR3 sequences, around 25% seen only once; the top ten take 3%. Another study also made use of these data, one on T cells of mothers and their children. In that study: Related mother-child pairs shared marginally more repertoire than unrelated pairs, though not significantly. The authors found no persistent microchimeric T cell clones.

Material: blood. The sequence came from a boy aged 5-17 years in good health.

The CDR3 reads CASSSQRGALATNEKLFF. The CDR3 nucleotides are TGCGCCAGCAGCTCCCAGAGGGGCGCGCTGGCAACTAATGAAAAACTGTTTTTT. This rearrangement joins TRBV5-1 to TRBJ1-4; possibly TRBD1 for D (5 bases). Trimming pared 3 bases from V and 0 bases from J, leaving 18 bases between. Germline lookup yields CDR1 SGHRS and CDR2 YFSETQ. CDR3 length equals 18 residues.